Presented here are 19 T cell receptor beta chains from one specimen sequenced in a study of shared T cell receptors in the human thymus. This table comes from immunoSEQ multiplex PCR, and its TCRdb copy is limited to in-frame clones, with some not included. The data contain 55,000 to 75,000 clones, 90% to 95% of them singletons. Source material: thymocytes. These TCRs come from a human donor.

This clone was counted a few times. The CDR3 DNA follows: TGTGCCATCAGGAGCGGGGGGTACTCCTACGAGCAGTACTTC. It translates to CAIRSGGYSYEQYF. The rearrangement uses TRBV10-3 and TRBJ2-7, with 9 positions matching TRBD2. The germline V gene encodes CDR1 ENHRY and CDR2 SYGVKD. J was trimmed by 0 bases and V by 6 bases; bases with no gene match: 3. CDR3 length equals 14 residues.

The chain combines TRBV5-6 with TRBJ1-1, with TRBD1 matching 7 bases. The CDR3 loop spans 15 amino acids. J was trimmed by 5 bases and V by 5 bases; bases with no gene match: 12. Per the germline V gene, CDR1 is SGHDT and CDR2 is YYEEEE. The CDR3 coding sequence is TGTGCCAGCAGTCCTTACACAGGGGACGGGACTGAAGCTTTCTTT. As protein: CASSPYTGDGTEAFF.

The chain couples TRBV4-3 to TRBJ2-6; D call uncertain. This CDR3 spans 20 amino acids. V was clipped by 1 base and J by 0 bases, with 19 bases between them. CDR1 LGHNA and CDR2 YSLEER come from the germline V gene. The CDR3 region has the DNA TGCGCCAGCAGCCAAGTTTTAACCGGGTCAGGATTCTCTGGGGCCAACGTCCTGACTTTC. It is translated as CASSQVLTGSGFSGANVLTF.

This clone was seen only once. The chain uses TRBV7-8 and TRBJ2-7, with a tentative D call TRBD2 (5 bases). V was pared by 1 base and J by 3 bases, with 19 bases between. The CDR3 runs 17 residues. Germline CDR1 SGHVS, CDR2 FQNEAQ. The DNA for the CDR3 is TGTGCCAGCAGCTTAGAGGGAGCTAGCCAGGTACTCTACGAGCAGTACTTC. The encoded protein is CASSLEGASQVLYEQYF.

V is TRBV12-5 and J is TRBJ1-3, with a possible D match to TRBD1 (6 bases). The V and J ends lost 1 base and 2 bases respectively, with 9 bases between them. The CDR3 has 15 residues. Germline values: CDR1 LGHNT, CDR2 FRNRAP. Written as DNA, the CDR3 is TGTGCTAGTGGTTTGGGGGACACTGCTGGAAACACCATATATTTT. Translating it yields CASGLGDTAGNTIYF.

This clone was picked up one time. The rearrangement links TRBV19 to TRBJ2-6, with D unresolved. The ends were cut back, 1 base at V and 0 bases at J, with 19 bases in the middle. Germline values: CDR1 LNHDA, CDR2 SQIVND (reference sequence). The CDR3 has 20 amino acids. The CDR3 loop is CASSIVDGGTLSSGANVLTF. The CDR3 coding sequence is TGTGCCAGTAGTATAGTAGATGGCGGCACCCTCAGCTCTGGGGCCAACGTCCTGACTTTC.

The rearrangement uses TRBV5-1 and TRBJ2-5; D may be TRBD2 (6 bases). The CDR3 is made up of 15 amino acids. V lost 0 bases, J lost 5 bases, and 14 bases lay in between. The germline CDR1 and CDR2 sequences are SGHRS and YFSETQ. DNA of the CDR3: TGCGCCAGCAGCTTGGCCCTGACCCGGGGGGAGACCCAGTACTTC. Encoded protein: CASSLALTRGETQYF.

A single count supports this clone. The chain uses TRBV10-2 and TRBJ1-1, with D tentatively TRBD1 (6 bases). Germline values: CDR1 WSHSY, CDR2 SAAADI. The CDR3 is made up of 14 amino acids. V lost 3 bases and J 4 bases, leaving 12 bases between the germline ends. This CDR3 reads CASSDGTLLTEAFF. The CDR3 coding sequence is TGCGCCAGCAGTGACGGGACACTACTCACTGAAGCTTTCTTT.

The chain carries TRBV27 and TRBJ2-2; TRBD1 might be the D (6 bases). V was clipped by 6 bases and J by 6 bases, with 32 bases between them. CDR3 length equals 20 residues. CDR1 MNHEY and CDR2 SMNVEV come from the germline V gene (reference sequence). The CDR3 coding sequence is TGTGCCAGCAGCTACAACGCCTCTCGGAACAGGGAGACCCTCCCCGGGGAGCTGTTTTTT. Translated, it gives CASSYNASRNRETLPGELFF.

The chain recombines TRBV27 with TRBJ2-3; 8 nucleotides line up with TRBD2. CDR3 length: 19 amino acids. Germline V lookup: CDR1 MNHEY, CDR2 SMNVEV (reference sequence). After removal of 1 base from V and 2 bases from J, the junction contained 14 bases not matched to a gene. CDR3 coding DNA: TGTGCCAGCAGTTTATTCGGTTTGGCTAGCGGGTCAACCACAGATACGCAGTATTTT. Translated, it gives CASSLFGLASGSTTDTQYF.

The CDR3 region is CASSPGLGANNEQFF. The DNA for the CDR3 is TGCGCCAGCAGCCCGGGCCTGGGGGCGAACAATGAGCAGTTCTTC. V is TRBV5-1 and J is TRBJ2-1; a possible D gene is TRBD1 (6 bases). CDR3 size: 15 residues. V was clipped by 4 bases and J by 5 bases, with 16 bases between them. Germline CDR1 SGHRS, CDR2 YFSETQ.

This chain joins TRBV4-3 and TRBJ1-5, with D unclear. V gave up 2 bases and J gave up 6 bases, with 11 bases separating them. In germline, CDR1 is LGHNA, CDR2 YSLEER. The CDR3 has 14 residues. The CDR3, as DNA: TGCGCCAGCAGCCAAAGAACCGAAGGTCAGCCCCAGCATTTT. The encoded protein is CASSQRTEGQPQHF.

This clone was seen only once. V usage is TRBV7-9 and J usage is TRBJ2-7, with TRBD1 identical over 7 bases. V lost 0 bases, J lost 6 bases, and 5 bases stayed unmatched. Per germline, CDR1 SEHNR and CDR2 FQNEAQ (reference sequence). This CDR3 contains 14 residues. The CDR3 sequence: CASSLAGRGCEQYF. The CDR3 nucleotides read TGTGCCAGCAGCTTAGCGGGCAGGGGGTGCGAGCAGTACTTC.

The chain carries TRBV27 and TRBJ1-3, with D unresolved. Germline V gene sequence: CDR1 MNHEY, CDR2 SMNVEV (reference sequence). The length of the CDR3 is 15 residues. V was clipped by 5 bases and J by 2 bases, with 13 bases between them. In DNA, the CDR3 is TGTGCCAGCAGTCCCGCAGGCTCGACTGGAAACACCATATATTTT. Translating it yields CASSPAGSTGNTIYF.

The J gene is TRBJ2-7, the V gene TRBV7-2; no clear D. V shed 3 bases and J shed 0 bases, with 6 bases lying between them. Germline CDR1 and CDR2: SGHTA and FQGNSA. The CDR3 covers 13 residues. Here the CDR3 reads CASSFLNSYEQYF. In DNA form, the CDR3 reads TGTGCCAGCAGCTTCCTGAACTCCTACGAGCAGTACTTC.

The chain uses TRBV5-6 and TRBJ1-4, with TRBD1 identical over 7 bases. This CDR3 is 14 amino acids long. Germline CDR1 reads SGHDT; CDR2 reads YYEEEE. With 1 base clipped from V and 8 bases from J, the junction kept 5 bases outside the gene matches. The CDR3 DNA sequence: TGTGCCAGCAGCTTGCGGCAGGGGGACGAAAAACTGTTTTTT. Translation: CASSLRQGDEKLFF.

This rearrangement joins TRBV19 to TRBJ2-1; unclear D gene. The CDR3 runs 11 residues. CDR1 is LNHDA, CDR2 SQIVND, per germline (reference sequence). V lost 4 bases and J 6 bases, leaving 4 bases between the germline ends. The CDR3 coding sequence is TGTGCCAGTAGTACATTCAATGAGCAGTTCTTC. Translating gives CASSTFNEQFF.

This clone turned up a few times. The rearrangement uses TRBV19 and TRBJ2-7; D uncertain. Germline V gene lookup returns CDR1 LNHDA and CDR2 SQIVND (reference sequence). V lost 1 base and J 0 bases, leaving 13 bases between the germline ends. The CDR3 is 16 amino acids. As DNA, the CDR3 is TGTGCCAGTAGTATAGTATTAACCGATAACTCCTACGAGCAGTACTTC. It is translated as CASSIVLTDNSYEQYF. Based on the CDR3 plus reference TRBV19 and TRBJ2-7, the full variable domain is DGGITQSPKYLFRKEGQNVTLSCEQNLNHDAMYWYRQDPGQGLRLIYYSQIVNDFQKGDIAEGYSVSREKKESFPLTVTSAQKNPTAFYLCASSIVLTDNSYEQYFGPGTRLTVT.

The chain couples TRBV4-3 to TRBJ2-3; 12 positions agree with TRBD2. CDR1 LGHNA and CDR2 YSLEER come from the germline V gene. With 2 bases clipped from V and 4 bases from J, the junction kept 4 bases outside the gene matches. The CDR3 is 16 residues long. The CDR3 coding sequence is TGCGCCAGCAGCCAAAAGACTAGCGGGGGCGCAGATACGCAGTATTTT. It is translated as CASSQKTSGGADTQYF.